This TCR beta chain originates from a study of cytomegalovirus exposure and HLA in healthy donors. Study background: In a previous analysis, approximately 110 million unique TCR beta sequences were found from some 200 million T cells. The study, taken as a whole, reports: Researchers reported in a later analysis that a missense DCLRE1C variant was tied to TCR beta V- and J-gene trimming. The sole available immune exposure information was CMV serostatus.

The CDR3 loop spans 16 amino acids. V lost 0 bases, J lost 2 bases, and 13 bases lay in between. The V gene's germline CDR1 is MGHRA and CDR2 YSYEKL. Comments on this clone: Its antigen is not known.

PCR involved 60 Vbeta and 13 Jbeta primers. TCRdb keeps only in-frame clones here, not all; method: immunoSEQ multiplex PCR. The sample has around 120,000 clones; approximately 80% are singletons. Sample: PBMCs. This chain connects TRBV4-1 to TRBJ1-1; D perhaps matches TRBD1 (6 bases). This clonotype was obtained from a man aged 25-45 years in good health and CMV-seropositive. CDR3 sequence: CASSQDIRGVNTEAFF. The DNA of the CDR3 is TGCGCCAGCAGCCAAGACATCAGGGGAGTCAACACTGAAGCTTTCTTT.